This is a list of T cell receptor beta chains from one sample in a study of OX40 agonist ivuxolimab in advanced cancers. Sequenced by immunoSEQ multiplex PCR; TCRdb stores in-frame clones only, minus some. Among some 110,000 clones listed, about nine tenths were seen once. Sequenced material: CD4+ or CD8+ T cells sorted from blood, taken in a trial of the OX40 agonist ivuxolimab. The source is an adult with an advanced solid tumor such as melanoma, head and neck, liver or kidney cancer. The CDR3 runs from the conserved cysteine through the conserved F or W. A D gene is named only where the DNA matches it firmly. Rows may omit the clone size; those that give it use once, few, many or a size class.

V	J	D	size	CDR3	DNA
TRBV5-8	TRBJ2-6	TRBD1	-	CASTRTGISGANVLTF	TGTGCCAGCACTAGGACAGGGATATCTGGGGCCAACGTCCTGACTTTC
TRBV6-6	TRBJ2-2	-	-	CASSYRGTPNTGELFF	TGTGCCAGCAGTTACCGGGGGACACCGAACACCGGGGAGCTGTTTTTT
TRBV19	TRBJ2-7	TRBD2	-	CASSIGTSGGGRYEQYF	TGTGCCAGTAGTATTGGGACTAGCGGAGGAGGGAGGTACGAGCAGTACTTC
TRBV4-1	TRBJ2-3	TRBD1	-	CASTRSGTGPDTQYF	TGCGCCAGCACCCGTTCCGGGACAGGGCCAGATACGCAGTATTTT
TRBV6-6	TRBJ1-4	TRBD1	once	CASSRDSRLAWEKLFF	TGTGCCAGCAGTAGGGACAGTAGACTGGCCTGGGAAAAACTGTTTTTT
TRBV20-1	TRBJ2-5	-	once	CSAEVETQYF	TGCAGTGCAGAGGTGGAGACCCAGTACTTC
TRBV29-1	TRBJ1-1	-	-	CSVEADTPRPFF	TGCAGCGTTGAAGCCGACACCCCTCGGCCTTTCTTT
TRBV23-1	TRBJ2-5	-	-	CASSPRPGTQETQYF	TGCGCCAGCAGTCCCCGGCCCGGGACCCAGGAGACCCAGTACTTC
TRBV9	TRBJ2-7	TRBD1	-	CASSVALGDRGTSEQYF	TGTGCCAGCAGCGTAGCTCTTGGGGACAGGGGGACTTCTGAGCAGTACTTC
TRBV5-1	TRBJ2-1	-	-	CASSLRDEQFF	TGCGCCAGCAGCTTACGGGATGAGCAGTTCTTC
TRBV15	TRBJ2-2	TRBD2	-	CATRRKGGRADTGELFF	TGTGCCACCAGGAGAAAGGGAGGGAGGGCCGATACCGGGGAGCTGTTTTTT
TRBV7-9	TRBJ2-5	-	-	CASSPGTQKETQYF	TGTGCCAGCAGCCCCGGGACCCAAAAAGAGACCCAGTACTTC
TRBV28	TRBJ1-5	-	-	CASSLPEGYSNQPQHF	TGTGCCAGCAGTTTGCCCGAAGGTTATAGCAATCAGCCCCAGCATTTT
TRBV18	TRBJ2-5	-	-	CASSRRGDPQETQYF	TGTGCCAGCTCACGGCGGGGAGACCCTCAAGAGACCCAGTACTTC
TRBV5-1	TRBJ1-6	TRBD1	-	CASRDTGGGYNSPLHF	TGCGCCAGCAGGGACACAGGGGGCGGCTATAATTCACCCCTCCACTTT
TRBV10-3	TRBJ1-1	-	-	CAITPTSLLRNTEAFF	TGTGCCATCACTCCGACCAGTCTCCTGAGGAACACTGAAGCTTTCTTT
TRBV11-2	TRBJ2-1	-	-	CASSPEFSTHNEQFF	TGTGCCAGCAGCCCAGAGTTTTCCACGCATAATGAGCAGTTCTTC
TRBV7-9	TRBJ2-7	TRBD1	-	CASTLGQGREQYF	TGTGCCAGCACCCTGGGACAGGGAAGGGAGCAGTACTTC
TRBV5-1	TRBJ2-7	TRBD2	-	CASSFIAGEYEQYF	TGCGCCAGCAGCTTCATAGCGGGGGAATACGAGCAGTACTTC
TRBV9	TRBJ2-5	TRBD1	-	CASSGGQGATKETQYF	TGTGCCAGCAGCGGGGGACAGGGGGCGACGAAAGAGACCCAGTACTTC
TRBV6-1	TRBJ1-4	TRBD1	-	CASSLRTGGEKLFF	TGTGCCAGCAGTTTACGGACAGGCGGAGAAAAACTGTTTTTT
TRBV2	TRBJ2-5	-	-	CASSEDSIGTQYF	TGTGCCAGCAGTGAGGACTCCATCGGAACCCAGTACTTC
TRBV19	TRBJ1-4	-	-	CASRVISGPNEKLFF	TGTGCCAGTAGGGTTATAAGCGGTCCTAATGAAAAACTGTTTTTT
TRBV7-9	TRBJ2-2	TRBD2	-	CASSLEASSGKTGELFF	TGTGCCAGCAGCTTAGAGGCTTCTAGCGGAAAAACCGGGGAGCTGTTTTTT
TRBV5-6	TRBJ2-7	-	-	CASSLRALYEQYF	TGTGCCAGCAGCTTGAGGGCCCTCTACGAGCAGTACTTC
TRBV29-1	TRBJ2-2	-	medium-sized	CSAVGPGTNTGELFF	TGCAGCGCCGTGGGCCCGGGAACGAACACCGGGGAGCTGTTTTTT
TRBV7-2	TRBJ2-3	-	-	CASSPGTTGGTDTQYF	TGTGCCAGCAGCCCAGGGACAACCGGGGGCACAGATACGCAGTATTTT
TRBV7-3	TRBJ2-1	-	-	CASSQQGTIYNEQFF	TGTGCCAGCAGTCAACAGGGTACAATCTACAATGAGCAGTTCTTC
TRBV19	TRBJ1-4	-	-	CASSIQGRNEKLFF	TGTGCCAGTAGTATCCAGGGGAGAAATGAAAAACTGTTTTTT
TRBV6-5	TRBJ2-7	-	-	CASTPRDPDRQYF	TGTGCCAGCACTCCCCGGGACCCAGATCGTCAGTACTTC
TRBV10-3	TRBJ1-2	-	-	CAISDHTRQTGYTF	TGTGCCATCAGTGATCATACCCGACAAACCGGCTACACCTTC
TRBV9	TRBJ2-7	TRBD2	once	CASSRGASGSYEQYF	TGTGCCAGCAGCCGGGGGGCTAGCGGGAGCTACGAGCAGTACTTC
TRBV18	TRBJ2-3	-	-	CASSPPSHPSTDTQYF	TGTGCCAGCTCACCACCGAGTCACCCTAGCACAGATACGCAGTATTTT
TRBV18	TRBJ2-7	TRBD2	-	CASSPAGLPSYEQYF	TGTGCCAGCTCACCGGCGGGACTACCCTCCTACGAGCAGTACTTC
TRBV7-9	TRBJ2-1	TRBD2	-	CASTVAGSYNEQFF	TGTGCCAGCACCGTAGCGGGCTCCTACAATGAGCAGTTCTTC